A selection of T cell receptor beta chains follows, all from one sample in a study of cytomegalovirus exposure and HLA in healthy donors. Generated by immunoSEQ multiplex PCR, the TCRdb table keeps only in-frame clones and is missing some. The sample lists approximately 90,000 clones, roughly 96% occurring once. The sequenced sample consisted of PBMCs. The receptors here all came from a young man in good health and CMV-seronegative. CDR3s include the opening cysteine and the closing phenylalanine or tryptophan. The D gene is left open where the match is weak. Rows may omit the clone size; those that give it use once, few, many or a size class.

V,J,D,size,CDR3,DNA
TRBV4-1,TRBJ2-7,NA,NA,CASSQEYPAGPPPYEQYF,TGCGCCAGCAGCCAAGAATATCCCGCGGGTCCCCCGCCGTACGAGCAGTACTTC
TRBV4-2,TRBJ2-7,TRBD2,NA,CASSQVLAGVIDEQYF,TGTGCCAGCAGCCAAGTACTGGCGGGAGTCATCGACGAGCAGTACTTC
TRBV7-9,TRBJ2-5,TRBD2,NA,CASSLLAGGGETQYF,TGTGCCAGCAGCTTACTAGCGGGAGGCGGGGAGACCCAGTACTTC
TRBV5-4,TRBJ2-1,TRBD2,NA,CASSLGAGANEQFF,TGTGCCAGCAGCTTGGGAGCGGGAGCTAATGAGCAGTTCTTC
TRBV7-2,TRBJ2-7,TRBD2,once,CASSLGLAGQYF,TGTGCCAGCAGCTTAGGACTAGCGGGGCAGTACTTC
TRBV11-2,TRBJ1-1,NA,NA,CASSLAGAGTEAFF,TGTGCCAGCAGCTTGGCAGGGGCGGGCACTGAAGCTTTCTTT
TRBV2,TRBJ2-3,NA,NA,CASRERMSDTDTQYF,TGTGCCAGCAGAGAGCGGATGAGCGACACAGATACGCAGTATTTT
TRBV6-1,TRBJ2-7,TRBD2,NA,CAGTRTSGSIHEQYF,TGTGCCGGGACCAGGACTAGCGGGAGCATCCACGAGCAGTACTTC
TRBV29-1,TRBJ2-1,NA,NA,CSVDSTGSSYNEQFF,TGCAGCGTGGACTCCACAGGGTCGTCCTACAATGAGCAGTTCTTC
TRBV28,TRBJ1-5,NA,NA,CASSLTRGGPLPQHF,TGTGCCAGCAGTTTAACCCGAGGAGGACCCCTGCCCCAGCATTTT
TRBV10-3,TRBJ1-5,NA,NA,CAISALQGTQPQHF,TGTGCCATCAGTGCTCTCCAGGGCACTCAGCCCCAGCATTTT
TRBV6-1,TRBJ1-4,TRBD1,NA,CASSAGTGMSEKLFF,TGTGCCAGCAGTGCCGGGACAGGGATGTCTGAAAAACTGTTTTTT
TRBV27,TRBJ2-1,TRBD1,NA,CASSPQGIGNEQFF,TGTGCCAGCAGTCCACAGGGGATAGGCAATGAGCAGTTCTTC
TRBV5-4,TRBJ2-1,TRBD1,once,CASSLGTGGYNEQFF,TGTGCCAGCAGCTTGGGGACAGGGGGCTACAATGAGCAGTTCTTC
TRBV30,TRBJ2-1,NA,once,CAWIPRSGHEQFF,TGTGCCTGGATCCCCCGCTCGGGTCATGAGCAGTTCTTC
TRBV28,TRBJ1-5,NA,NA,CASSLQAENQPQHF,TGTGCCAGCAGTTTACAGGCCGAAAATCAGCCCCAGCATTTT
TRBV15,TRBJ2-3,TRBD2,NA,CATSRGLAGTDTQYF,TGTGCCACCAGCAGGGGACTAGCGGGGACAGATACGCAGTATTTT
TRBV28,TRBJ2-7,TRBD2,NA,CASSFLTSGAAYEQYF,TGTGCCAGCAGTTTCCTGACTAGCGGGGCTGCCTACGAGCAGTACTTC
TRBV28,TRBJ1-3,TRBD1,NA,CASSSTGTAGNTIYF,TGTGCCAGCAGTTCAACCGGGACAGCGGGAAACACCATATATTTT
TRBV9,TRBJ2-1,NA,NA,CASSVGVGGGNEQFF,TGTGCCAGCAGCGTAGGCGTGGGAGGGGGCAATGAGCAGTTCTTC
TRBV5-1,TRBJ2-7,NA,NA,CASSERPGSDEQYF,TGCGCCAGCAGTGAACGACCGGGGTCGGACGAGCAGTACTTC
TRBV5-1,TRBJ1-2,NA,NA,CASSLGQFLGSSGYTF,TGCGCCAGCAGCTTGGGACAGTTTCTTGGTTCGAGTGGCTACACCTTC
TRBV30,TRBJ1-1,TRBD1,NA,CAWTRDSLITFF,TGTGCCTGGACCCGGGACAGCCTCATTACTTTCTTT
TRBV9,TRBJ2-1,TRBD2,NA,CASSDTSGRGNEQFF,TGTGCCAGCAGCGACACTAGCGGGAGGGGCAATGAGCAGTTCTTC
TRBV4-1,TRBJ2-5,TRBD2,NA,CASGTTSGRQETQYF,TGCGCCAGCGGAACAACTAGCGGCCGCCAAGAGACCCAGTACTTC
TRBV13,TRBJ1-4,NA,NA,CASRLSGEGEKLFF,TGTGCCAGCAGACTTTCAGGGGAAGGAGAAAAACTGTTTTTT
TRBV5-1,TRBJ2-3,TRBD2,NA,CASSSGPGLAGGRTQYF,TGCGCCAGCAGCTCAGGCCCTGGACTAGCGGGAGGTCGTACGCAGTATTTT
TRBV25-1,TRBJ2-1,TRBD2,NA,CASSARAGVYHNEQFF,TGTGCCAGCAGTGCACGAGCGGGGGTGTACCACAATGAGCAGTTCTTC
TRBV11-2,TRBJ2-2,TRBD2,NA,CASSKALASGRAGELFF,TGTGCCAGCAGCAAGGCCCTAGCTAGCGGGAGGGCCGGGGAGCTGTTTTTT
TRBV2,TRBJ1-2,TRBD1,NA,CASSENSISGQAGASSGYTF,TGTGCCAGCAGTGAAAATAGCATATCCGGACAGGCAGGGGCTTCGAGTGGCTACACCTTC
TRBV6-6,TRBJ1-5,NA,NA,CASSYEGNQPQHF,TGTGCCAGCAGTTATGAGGGAAATCAGCCCCAGCATTTT
TRBV5-1,TRBJ2-1,NA,NA,CASSLIDSGEQFF,TGCGCCAGCAGCTTGATAGATTCGGGTGAGCAGTTCTTC
TRBV20-1,TRBJ2-7,NA,once,CSARTPYEQYF,TGCAGTGCAAGGACTCCCTACGAGCAGTACTTC
TRBV29-1,TRBJ1-1,TRBD1,NA,CSGEGTGGARTEAFF,TGCAGCGGAGAGGGGACAGGGGGCGCGAGGACTGAAGCTTTCTTT
TRBV5-5,TRBJ2-3,TRBD2,NA,CASTVRLAGTDTQYF,TGTGCCAGCACTGTTAGACTAGCCGGCACAGATACGCAGTATTTT
TRBV19,TRBJ1-1,NA,NA,CASSTGRSTEAFF,TGTGCCAGTAGCACAGGACGTAGCACTGAAGCTTTCTTT
TRBV19,TRBJ2-4,NA,NA,CATTDGTLAKNIQYF,TGTGCCACTACGGACGGGACTTTAGCCAAAAACATTCAGTACTTC
TRBV29-1,TRBJ1-4,TRBD1,NA,CSVVTGAVGELFF,TGCAGCGTCGTCACAGGGGCCGTGGGCGAACTGTTTTTT
TRBV15,TRBJ1-4,TRBD1,NA,CATSREQGASEKLFF,TGTGCCACCAGCAGAGAACAGGGGGCGAGTGAAAAACTGTTTTTT
TRBV10-2,TRBJ2-7,NA,NA,CASRRGSGFEQYF,TGCGCCAGCAGGAGGGGGTCGGGATTCGAGCAGTACTTC
TRBV29-1,TRBJ2-7,NA,NA,CSAKRGARNEQYF,TGCAGCGCAAAACGGGGGGCGAGGAACGAGCAGTACTTC
TRBV6-4,TRBJ2-2,NA,NA,CASSSGREGASTGELFF,TGTGCCAGCAGTTCTGGACGGGAGGGGGCGAGCACCGGGGAGCTGTTTTTT
TRBV29-1,TRBJ1-1,TRBD1,NA,CSVLWAGGTEAFF,TGCAGCGTCCTGTGGGCAGGGGGCACTGAAGCTTTCTTT
TRBV28,TRBJ2-3,TRBD2,NA,CASSPQRGNTDTQYF,TGTGCCAGCAGTCCCCAGCGGGGTAACACAGATACGCAGTATTTT
TRBV9,TRBJ2-2,TRBD2,NA,CASSVQAGVTVTGELFF,TGTGCCAGCAGCGTGCAAGCGGGAGTAACGGTCACCGGGGAGCTGTTTTTT
TRBV5-1,TRBJ1-4,NA,NA,CASSNDRLTNEKLFF,TGCGCCAGCAGCAACGACAGGTTAACTAATGAAAAACTGTTTTTT
TRBV9,TRBJ2-3,TRBD1,NA,CASSHGGQATAGDTQYF,TGTGCCAGCAGCCACGGGGGACAGGCTACGGCCGGAGATACGCAGTATTTT
TRBV7-2,TRBJ2-1,NA,NA,CASSLVLGHEQFF,TGTGCCAGCAGCTTAGTTCTGGGCCATGAGCAGTTCTTC
TRBV4-1,TRBJ1-5,NA,NA,CASSQLAGGNQPQHF,TGCGCCAGCAGCCAATTGGCAGGGGGCAATCAGCCCCAGCATTTT
TRBV9,TRBJ2-1,TRBD2,NA,CASSPSGRDSSWGSYNEQFF,TGTGCCAGCAGCCCTAGCGGCAGGGATTCTTCTTGGGGCTCCTACAATGAGCAGTTCTTC
TRBV18,TRBJ1-1,TRBD1,NA,CASSPRDSDTEAFF,TGTGCCAGCTCACCACGGGACAGCGACACTGAAGCTTTCTTT
TRBV6-5,TRBJ1-5,TRBD1,NA,CASSRQGAGNQPQHF,TGTGCCAGCAGTAGACAGGGGGCAGGCAATCAGCCCCAGCATTTT
TRBV9,TRBJ1-1,NA,NA,CASSVRTDTEAFF,TGTGCCAGCAGCGTTAGAACCGACACTGAAGCTTTCTTT
TRBV6-1,TRBJ1-3,NA,once,CATNLGGGSGNTIYF,TGTGCCACCAACCTCGGGGGGGGCTCTGGAAACACCATATATTTT
TRBV11-2,TRBJ1-1,NA,NA,CASTPIVNTEAFF,TGTGCCAGCACCCCAATAGTGAACACTGAAGCTTTCTTT
TRBV5-1,TRBJ2-3,NA,NA,CASSSLRDTQYF,TGCGCCAGCAGCTCACTTCGAGATACGCAGTATTTT
TRBV7-9,TRBJ1-4,TRBD1,once,CASRGQGRKATNEKLFF,TGTGCCAGCAGGGGACAGGGGAGGAAGGCAACTAATGAAAAACTGTTTTTT
TRBV6-1,TRBJ1-2,TRBD1,NA,CASSEIPDRQSGYTF,TGTGCCAGCAGTGAAATACCGGACAGGCAGAGTGGCTACACCTTC
TRBV6-5,TRBJ1-1,TRBD1,NA,CASSYSPGQGITEAFF,TGTGCCAGCAGTTACTCTCCGGGACAGGGGATCACTGAAGCTTTCTTT